These T cell receptor beta chains were read from a single sample in a study of shared clonotypes between healthy human individuals. Data came from immunoSEQ multiplex PCR; TCRdb stores just in-frame clones and leaves some out. There are under 1,100,000 clones in the sample; roughly 74% occur only once, and more than 0.55% lies in the top ten. Sequenced: memory CD4+ T cells from PBMCs. Receptors originate from a young man in good health. Some clones in this sample may be carry-over from other donors' samples. Each CDR3 is given with its conserved first and last residue. A D gene is named only where the DNA matches it firmly. Size values are once, few and many counts, or a class for expanded clones, and some rows have none.

many	.	15	TRBJ1-1	TRBV27	TGTGCCAGCAGTTTATCGGACAGTTTGAACACTGAAGCTTTCTTT	CASSLSDSLNTEAFF
once	.	14	TRBJ1-5	TRBV30	TGTGCCTGGAGTGCGACGGGAGGCAATCAGCCCCAGCATTTT	CAWSATGGNQPQHF
few	.	15	TRBJ2-1	TRBV7-8	TGTGCCAGCAGCTTTACCAGGGTCAGAGACAATGAGCAGTTCTTC	CASSFTRVRDNEQFF
.	.	13	TRBJ1-3	TRBV7-2	TGTGCCAGCAGCTTCGGGGTTCCAAACACCATATATTTT	CASSFGVPNTIYF
.	TRBD2	16	TRBJ2-3	TRBV11-2	TGTGCCAGCAGCTACGTGGGGGGAGGGCGCACAGATACGCAGTATTTT	CASSYVGGGRTDTQYF
.	TRBD1	15	TRBJ1-3	TRBV7-9	TGTGCCAGCAGCCCCGGGACAGGGACCGGAAACACCATATATTTT	CASSPGTGTGNTIYF
.	TRBD1	13	TRBJ2-5	TRBV6-5	TGTGCCAGCAGTACAGGGGTACGAGAGACCCAGTACTTC	CASSTGVRETQYF
.	.	17	TRBJ1-3	TRBV11-2	TGTGCCAGCAGCTCACGCCGATACATCGACTCTGGAAACACCATATATTTT	CASSSRRYIDSGNTIYF
.	TRBD2	16	TRBJ2-1	TRBV10-3	TGTGCCACCACAGGGCGACTAGCGGAAGGCTACAATGAGCAGTTCTTC	CATTGRLAEGYNEQFF
.	.	15	TRBJ2-3	TRBV10-2	TGCGCCAGCAGCCCACAGGGAACTAGCACAGATACGCAGTATTTT	CASSPQGTSTDTQYF
once	.	14	TRBJ1-4	TRBV6-5	TGTGCCAGCGGCATGAGTCGATTACGGGAAAAACTGTTTTTT	CASGMSRLREKLFF
once	.	13	TRBJ2-1	TRBV7-9	TGTGCCAGCAGCTTAGGGGTGTGGGATGAGCAGTTCTTC	CASSLGVWDEQFF
.	.	15	TRBJ1-6	TRBV28	TGTGCCAGCAGTCCCCACACTGGGGGCAATTCACCCCTCCACTTT	CASSPHTGGNSPLHF
.	.	15	TRBJ1-1	TRBV18	TGTGCCAGCTCACCCCTCAGAAACCTGAACACTGAAGCTTTCTTT	CASSPLRNLNTEAFF
.	TRBD1	13	TRBJ1-2	TRBV2	TGTGCCGCAAAAAAGGGGGCGGTCTATGGCTACACCTTC	CAAKKGAVYGYTF
.	.	17	TRBJ2-2	TRBV11-1	TGTGCCAGCAGCCCCAAATCCGGGACACCTAACACCGGGGAGCTGTTTTTT	CASSPKSGTPNTGELFF
.	TRBD2	17	TRBJ2-3	TRBV4-1	TGCGCCAGCAGCCACAACCCCTCCAGCGGGGTTACAGATACGCAGTATTTT	CASSHNPSSGVTDTQYF
.	.	14	TRBJ1-5	TRBV7-2	TGTGCCAGCAGCTTAAGTTCATCTAATCAGCCCCAGCATTTT	CASSLSSSNQPQHF
.	.	15	TRBJ2-4	TRBV28	TGTGCCAGCACCAACCCAGGACAGTTCCGGAACATTCAGTACTTC	CASTNPGQFRNIQYF
.	TRBD1	14	TRBJ2-2	TRBV6-1	TGTGCCAGCAGACGACAGGGGGGGACCGGGGAGCTGTTTTTT	CASRRQGGTGELFF
once	TRBD1	12	TRBJ1-5	TRBV19	TGTGCCAGTAGTATGTGGGACAGTCCCCAGCATTTT	CASSMWDSPQHF
few	TRBD2	14	TRBJ2-7	TRBV14	TGTGCCAGCAGCCCTCAAGCGGGAGCCTACGAGCAGTACTTC	CASSPQAGAYEQYF
.	TRBD1	15	TRBJ1-5	TRBV2	TGTGCCAGCAGTGGGGAGGGGGCAAGCAATCAGCCCCAGCATTTT	CASSGEGASNQPQHF
.	.	15	TRBJ1-2	TRBV30	TGTGCCTTGAGGGGTATGAGGGGGGCTAACTATGGCTACACCTTC	CALRGMRGANYGYTF
.	.	12	TRBJ2-2	TRBV2	TGTGCCAGCAGGGATAACACCGGGGAGCTGTTTTTT	CASRDNTGELFF
.	.	14	TRBJ1-2	TRBV5-1	TGCGCCAGCAGCCTAGGGGGGGACAACTATGGCTACACCTTC	CASSLGGDNYGYTF
.	.	13	TRBJ1-5	TRBV11-2	TGTGCCAGCAGCTTCGGAACCAATCAGCCCCAGCATTTT	CASSFGTNQPQHF
.	.	15	TRBJ2-2	TRBV6-6	TGTGCCAGCCGACCGCCGGGGACGGGCACCGGGGAGCTGTTTTTT	CASRPPGTGTGELFF
.	TRBD1	15	TRBJ1-2	TRBV5-6	TGTGCCAGCAGCTTGGTAGAACAGGGGGCTGGAGGCTACACCTTC	CASSLVEQGAGGYTF
.	.	15	TRBJ2-1	TRBV27	TGTGCCAGCAGTTGGGGGGCCCCTTTCCGATCTGAGCAGTTCTTC	CASSWGAPFRSEQFF
.	TRBD2	18	TRBJ2-1	TRBV7-3	TGTGCCAGCAGCCCCGGACTAGCGGGAGCACTCTCCTACAATGAGCAGTTCTTC	CASSPGLAGALSYNEQFF
few	.	13	TRBJ1-4	TRBV2	TGTGCCAGCAATAGGGACTATAATGAAAAACTGTTTTTT	CASNRDYNEKLFF
.	TRBD1	15	TRBJ2-3	TRBV10-3	TGTGCCATCAGAGGACAGGCCACTAGCACAGATACGCAGTATTTT	CAIRGQATSTDTQYF
.	TRBD1	15	TRBJ1-5	TRBV4-2	TGTGCCAGCACCGCGACAGGGGGTCTCGACCAGCCCCAGCATTTT	CASTATGGLDQPQHF
.	TRBD1	16	TRBJ1-2	TRBV6-6	TGTGCCAGCAGTTACCCTGCGGACAGGGGAAGCTATGGCTACACCTTC	CASSYPADRGSYGYTF
.	.	16	TRBJ2-2	TRBV23-1	TGCGCCAGCAGTCACAACTTGGGGGGGGCTGGCGGGGAGCTGTTTTTT	CASSHNLGGAGGELFF
.	.	13	TRBJ2-7	TRBV2	TGTGCCAGCAGAGAGACAGCCTACTACGAGCAGTACTTC	CASRETAYYEQYF
.	TRBD2	16	TRBJ2-3	TRBV5-1	TGCGCCAGCAGCTTGGGCCTAGCGGGAGCCACAGATACGCAGTATTTT	CASSLGLAGATDTQYF
many	TRBD2	16	TRBJ2-4	TRBV13	TGTGCCAGCAGCTTACTACTAGCGGGGGCCAAAAACATTCAGTACTTC	CASSLLLAGAKNIQYF
.	.	14	TRBJ2-3	TRBV5-4	TGTGCCAGCAGCTTGACTGGTCCACCAGATACGCAGTATTTT	CASSLTGPPDTQYF
few	TRBD1	14	TRBJ1-1	TRBV18	TGTGCCAGCTGGAATCAGGGGGCTTTAACTGAAGCTTTCTTT	CASWNQGALTEAFF
.	.	15	TRBJ2-5	TRBV5-4	TGTGCCAGCAGCTTGACTGCCCTCGATGGAGAGACCCAGTACTTC	CASSLTALDGETQYF
.	TRBD2	13	TRBJ2-2	TRBV30	TGTGCCTGGAGACTGGGGACTAGCGGGGAGCTGTTTTTT	CAWRLGTSGELFF
.	TRBD2	17	TRBJ2-7	TRBV28	TGTGCCAGCAGTTTATGGGGACTAGCGGGGGACTCCTACGAGCAGTACTTC	CASSLWGLAGDSYEQYF
.	TRBD1	15	TRBJ2-1	TRBV30	TGTGCCTGGACCCCACGGGGCAGGGGGAAGAATGAGCAGTTCTTC	CAWTPRGRGKNEQFF
.	TRBD1	14	TRBJ2-7	TRBV2	TGTGCCAGCTTCCCCGGACAGGGCGCTTACGAGCAGTACTTC	CASFPGQGAYEQYF
once	.	13	TRBJ2-3	TRBV18	TGTGCCAGCTCACCTGACTCCACAGATACGCAGTATTTT	CASSPDSTDTQYF
.	.	15	TRBJ2-3	TRBV27	TGTGCCAGCAGTATAGGCCTCGGGACCACAGATACGCAGTATTTT	CASSIGLGTTDTQYF
.	.	14	TRBJ1-3	TRBV7-2	TGTGCCAGCAGCTTGTCTACCTCTGGAAACACCATATATTTT	CASSLSTSGNTIYF
.	.	15	TRBJ1-1	TRBV7-3	TGTGCCAGCAGCTTAAAGGGAGGGGCAAACACTGAAGCTTTCTTT	CASSLKGGANTEAFF
.	TRBD1	14	TRBJ2-2	TRBV10-3	TGTGCCATCAGCATAGGACAGGGGTTCGGGGAGCTGTTTTTT	CAISIGQGFGELFF
.	.	12	TRBJ1-4	TRBV10-3	TGTGCCACCAGAGGGTTAAATGAAAAACTGTTTTTT	CATRGLNEKLFF
.	TRBD2	16	TRBJ2-3	TRBV29-1	TGCAGCGTTGGTTCGCCTAGCGGGACCTACACAGATACGCAGTATTTT	CSVGSPSGTYTDTQYF
.	.	15	TRBJ2-1	TRBV7-2	TGTGCCAGCAGCTTAGATGAAGGGGTTTACAATGAGCAGTTCTTC	CASSLDEGVYNEQFF
.	.	14	TRBJ1-6	TRBV27	TGTGCCACCGCCGCCGTGGACGGAAATTCACCCCTCCACTTT	CATAAVDGNSPLHF
.	TRBD2	14	TRBJ2-3	TRBV5-1	TGCGCCAGCAGCCTACTAGCGAACCAAGATACGCAGTATTTT	CASSLLANQDTQYF
few	.	14	TRBJ1-4	TRBV29-1	TGCAGCGTTGAAGGCAGGGACTCTAATGAAAAACTGTTTTTT	CSVEGRDSNEKLFF
many	.	15	TRBJ1-1	TRBV27	TGTGCCAGCAGTTTATCGGGTATCATGAACACTGAAGCTTTCTTT	CASSLSGIMNTEAFF
.	TRBD2	18	TRBJ2-5	TRBV5-6	TGTGCCAGCAGCTTGGTTATCTCTAGCGGGGGAAATCAAGAGACCCAGTACTTC	CASSLVISSGGNQETQYF
.	TRBD2	15	TRBJ2-1	TRBV7-3	TGTGCCAGCAGCTTATCGGGACTAGCTCGGAATGAGCAGTTCTTC	CASSLSGLARNEQFF